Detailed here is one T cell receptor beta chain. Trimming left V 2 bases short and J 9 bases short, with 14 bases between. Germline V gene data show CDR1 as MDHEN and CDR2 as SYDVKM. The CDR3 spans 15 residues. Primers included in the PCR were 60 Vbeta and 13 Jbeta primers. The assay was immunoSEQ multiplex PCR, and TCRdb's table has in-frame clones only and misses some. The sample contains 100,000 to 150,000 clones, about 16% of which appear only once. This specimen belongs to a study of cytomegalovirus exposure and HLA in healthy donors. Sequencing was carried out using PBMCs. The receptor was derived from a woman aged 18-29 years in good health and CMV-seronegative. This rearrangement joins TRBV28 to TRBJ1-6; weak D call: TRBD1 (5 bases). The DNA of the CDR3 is TGTGCCAGCAGTTTAGGGGGACTGCGACCTTCACCCCTCCACTTT. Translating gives CASSLGGLRPSPLHF.